Below, one TCR beta chain is given with its context. Other DNA sequences from this sample encode an identical CDR3 as well. This record comes from a study of blood T cell repertoires in COVID-19. Looking at the study overall: Researchers got acute and convalescent COVID-19 samples from the United States, Italy and Spain. T cells, B-cell-depleted T cells, or PBMCs provided the cDNA or gDNA that served as material.

Trimming took 2 bases from V and 3 from J; bases not matched to a gene: 2. Per the germline V gene, CDR1 is SGHKS and CDR2 is YYEKEE (reference sequence). The CDR3 is 14 amino acids. Original processing notes: Reference gene primer amplification in the assay estimated nucleated cell counts. Assay: immunoSEQ multiplex PCR; the TCRdb copy retains only in-frame clones and omits some. That table is the source of V, J and clone size, and D and trimming were worked out from the DNA. The sample has some 110,000 clones, 75% to 90% seen once; the top ten hold 26%. This chain links TRBV5-5 with TRBJ2-5, with 9 nucleotides matching TRBD1. The sequence was obtained from a man aged 55 to 70 with acute or convalescent COVID-19. Sequenced: peripheral blood. The CDR3 bases are TGTGCCAGCAGCTTACAGGGGGCGGAAGAGACCCAGTACTTC. Protein sequence: CASSLQGAEETQYF.